The 10 T cell receptor beta chains below all came from one sample that was sequenced in a study of blood T cells in healthy people across ages. Then a second PCR, running about 7 to 11 cycles, was carried out with a sample-barcoded 5' primer and a J-beta primer mix. MiXCR, applied by TCRdb to the 5' RACE reads, yields one record per CDR3 protein. In the table there are 550,000 to 700,000 distinct CDR3 sequences, 25% to 30% of which are singletons. The sample comprised blood. These receptors all come from a woman in her sixties or seventies in good health.

This clonotype was recorded a few times. The junction shows a germline mismatch at one end, possibly a read error. This chain links TRBV7-2 with TRBJ2-1; weak D call: TRBD2 (6 bases). Germline CDR1 SGHTA, CDR2 FQGNSA. The CDR3 covers 14 residues. This chain's CDR3 is CAGSFGTPDKGQFF. CDR3 DNA: TGTGCCGGCAGCTTCGGGACTCCGGATAAGGGGCAGTTCTTC.

This clonotype was detected a few times. This chain connects TRBV13 to TRBJ2-5; no reliable D call. Between the trimmed V and J ends, which lost 3 bases and 6 bases, there was a span of 11 bases. CDR1 and CDR2 from the germline V gene are PRHDT and FYEKMQ (reference sequence). The CDR3 has 13 amino acids. CDR3 amino acids: CASSLPPRKTQYF. DNA of the CDR3: TGTGCCAGCAGCTTGCCGCCCCGGAAGACCCAGTACTTC.

This clonotype was recorded once. This sequence joins TRBV6-2 or TRBV6-3 and TRBJ1-2; D unclear. V lost 7 bases to trimming and J lost 7 bases, with 16 bases between them. The CDR3 covers 13 residues. Germline assignment: CDR1 MNHEY and CDR2 SVGEGT. For the CDR3, the DNA is TGTGCCAGCAAACTCTCTTCCATTGGTGGCTACACCTTC. Its protein product is CASKLSSIGGYTF.

The V gene is TRBV6-4, the J gene TRBJ1-1; D unclear. The CDR3 has 13 residues. Between the trimmed V and J ends, which lost 4 bases and 7 bases, there was a span of 13 bases. The germline V gene has CDR1 MRHNA and CDR2 SNTAGT. As DNA, the CDR3 is TGTGCCAGCAGTGTCGGAGACGGGAATGAAGCTTTCTTT. Translation gives CASSVGDGNEAFF.

This clonotype was counted a few times. This chain links TRBV7-2 with TRBJ2-3; 10 bases agree with TRBD2. The ends lost 7 bases at V and 2 bases at J; junction bases unmatched: 9. The CDR3 covers 16 residues. Germline V gene sequence: CDR1 SGHTA, CDR2 FQGNSA. The CDR3 is CASTKRAGGNTDTQYF. The CDR3 DNA is TGTGCCAGCACCAAACGAGCGGGGGGGAACACAGATACGCAGTATTTT.

The CDR3 is CASSQEYSPETQYF. In DNA, the CDR3 is TGCGCCAGCAGCCAAGAGTACAGTCCAGAGACCCAGTACTTC. The chain is built from TRBV4-3 and TRBJ2-5; D remains unclear. Germline V gene data show CDR1 as LGHNA and CDR2 as YSLEER. V gave up 0 bases and J gave up 4 bases, with 9 bases separating them. The CDR3 loop spans 14 amino acids.

This clonotype came up once. The J gene is TRBJ2-5, the V gene TRBV29-1; D gene ambiguous. The J call may be wrong; the DNA end is better matched by TRBJ2-1. The germline V gene encodes CDR1 SQVTM and CDR2 ANQGSEA. This CDR3 spans 12 amino acids. The chain's CDR3 is CSVDLVYNEQFF. The DNA of the CDR3 is TGCAGCGTTGATCTGGTATACAATGAGCAGTTCTTC.

The CDR3 DNA follows: TGCAGTGCTCTTCGACAGGGAGGGGAAAAACTGTTTTTT. It translates to CSALRQGGEKLFF. The gene calls are TRBV20-1 and TRBJ1-4; 7 positions match TRBD1. Germline assignment: CDR1 DFQATT and CDR2 SNEGSKA (reference sequence). The CDR3 runs 13 residues. The junction had 8 bases not matched to a gene; V was cut back by 5 bases and J by 8 bases.

The V gene is TRBV5-1, the J gene TRBJ2-5; possibly TRBD2 for D (6 bases). This CDR3 is built from 15 residues. V lost 1 base and J 2 bases, leaving 12 bases between the germline ends. Germline CDR1 reads SGHRS; CDR2 reads YFSETQ. CDR3 nucleotides: TGCGCCAGCAGCTTGTTTAGCGGAAAGCAAGAGACCCAGTACTTC. Protein: CASSLFSGKQETQYF.

Only a few counts were recorded for this clonotype. The rearrangement joins TRBV6-1 to TRBJ2-1; 10 bases line up with TRBD2. V lost 7 bases and J lost 3; bases outside the gene matches: 9. CDR1 and CDR2 from the germline V gene are MNHNS and SASEGT. This CDR3 is 16 amino acids long. In nucleotides, the CDR3 is TGTGCCAGCAAGCAGCGGGGGGGCCCAAACTACAATGAGCAGTTCTTC. Translation gives CASKQRGGPNYNEQFF.